This T cell receptor beta chain is from a study of blood T cell repertoires in COVID-19. Whole-study context: PBMCs, B-cell-depleted T cells, or T cells provided the cDNA or gDNA that made up the material.

Methods used by the authors: Reference gene primers were amplified, and this amplification served to estimate nucleated cell counts. This table comes from immunoSEQ multiplex PCR, and its TCRdb copy is limited to in-frame clones, with some not included. The DNA gave D and trimming, while V, J and clone size come from that table. In the table there are around 250,000 clones, about 82% of which are singletons. The clonotype originates from a woman between 45 and 60 years old who had recovered from COVID-19. Sequencing was done on a sample of PBMCs or T cells enriched from blood (not recorded which).

The CDR3 protein is CASSGGRANGNTIYF. CDR3 bases: TGTGCCAGTAGTGGAGGACGCGCGAATGGAAACACCATATATTTT. The chain has TRBV19 and TRBJ1-3; D is undetermined. V was pared by 5 bases and J by 3 bases, with 14 bases between. CDR1 is LNHDA, CDR2 SQIVND, per germline (reference sequence). The CDR3 covers 15 residues.